What follows are 28 T cell receptor beta chains derived from one specimen sequenced in a study of CD8 T cells in Susac syndrome. RNA totalling roughly 0.5 to 1 ug underwent reverse transcription with random hexamers. From the immunoSEQ multiplex PCR reads, TCRdb called clonotypes with MiXCR, one entry per CDR3 protein. The sample contains 150,000 to 200,000 distinct CDR3 sequences, 93% of which appear only once. The sequenced sample consisted of CD4+ T cells from PBMCs. These receptors originate from a human donor in good health.

The chain links TRBV5-6 to TRBJ2-6; 7 bases map to TRBD1. J was trimmed by 0 bases and V by 3 bases; bases with no gene match: 6. The CDR3 is 17 amino acids. Germline lookup yields CDR1 SGHDT and CDR2 YYEEEE. CDR3 protein: CASSSPGTASGANVLTF. In DNA, the CDR3 is TGTGCCAGCAGCTCCCCTGGGACAGCCTCTGGGGCCAACGTCCTGACTTTC.

The V call is TRBV5-1, the J call TRBJ2-5; a weak D match, TRBD2 (6 bases). The germline V and J ends were trimmed by 4 bases and 2 bases, with 15 bases remaining between them. The germline V gene encodes CDR1 SGHRS and CDR2 YFSETQ. The CDR3 consists of 15 residues. Here the CDR3 DNA reads TGCGCCAGCAGCGAGGTTGTTGGGGGGCAAGAGACCCAGTACTTC. The encoded protein is CASSEVVGGQETQYF.

V is TRBV5-1 and J is TRBJ1-1, with TRBD1 matching over 7 bases. This CDR3 is 14 amino acids long. CDR1 and CDR2 (germline): SGHRS, YFSETQ. Trimming at V came to 0 bases and at J to 5 bases, leaving 4 bases not matched to a gene. CDR3 in amino acids: CASSLDIRGTEAFF. In DNA form, the CDR3 reads TGCGCCAGCAGCTTGGACATCAGGGGGACTGAAGCTTTCTTT.

The chain joins TRBV29-1 to TRBJ2-6, with D unclear. There are 14 residues in the CDR3. V was cut by 4 bases and J by 4 bases, with 11 bases left in between. From germline, CDR1 is SQVTM and CDR2 ANQGSEA. The CDR3 protein is CSVVEGNGANVLTF. CDR3 DNA: TGCAGCGTTGTTGAAGGGAACGGGGCCAACGTCCTGACTTTC.

The chain recombines TRBV6-6 with TRBJ1-1, with D perhaps matching TRBD1 (5 bases). V dropped 3 bases and J dropped 8 bases, with 19 bases sitting between them. Germline V lookup: CDR1 MNHNY, CDR2 SVGAGI (reference sequence). This CDR3 contains 15 residues. The CDR3 region is CASSYPPEGQPEAFF. DNA for the CDR3: TGTGCCAGCAGTTATCCCCCTGAGGGGCAGCCAGAAGCTTTCTTT.

The chain carries TRBV29-1 and TRBJ2-1; D uncertain. In germline, CDR1 is SQVTM, CDR2 ANQGSEA. There are 12 residues in the CDR3. Trimming pared 4 bases from V and 4 bases from J, leaving 8 bases between. The CDR3 protein is CSVGTSYNEQFF. In nucleotides, the CDR3 is TGCAGCGTTGGGACCTCATACAATGAGCAGTTCTTC.

The sample holds a few counts of this clonotype. The CDR3 sequence: CASSTRSNTGELFF. In nucleotides, the CDR3 is TGTGCCAGCAGTACTCGGTCGAACACCGGGGAGCTGTTTTTT. V and J are TRBV9 and TRBJ2-2; D is unresolved. V was shortened by 5 bases and J by 0 bases, with 8 bases between the two germline ends. The CDR3 runs to 14 residues. Germline V gene lookup returns CDR1 SGDLS and CDR2 YYNGEE.

V gene TRBV5-1 combines with J gene TRBJ2-7; 9 positions match TRBD1. The CDR3 spans 15 residues. The ends lost 4 bases at V and 4 bases at J; junction bases unmatched: 9. From germline, CDR1 is SGHRS and CDR2 YFSETQ. CDR3 amino acids: CASSPGTGWSYEQYF. The DNA of the CDR3 is TGCGCCAGCAGCCCGGGGACAGGGTGGTCGTACGAGCAGTACTTC.

J is TRBJ1-2 and V is TRBV12-3 or TRBV12-4, with no clear D. This CDR3 is 12 amino acids long. V lost 4 bases and J lost 5, with 8 bases in between. The CDR3 region is CASSYRVYGYTF. DNA of the CDR3: TGTGCCAGCAGTTATCGGGTGTATGGCTACACCTTC.

This chain links TRBV7-2 with TRBJ2-1, with 13 bases lining up with TRBD2. Per germline, CDR1 SGHTA and CDR2 FQGNSA. V trimming: 4 bases; J trimming: 9 bases; junction bases outside the gene matches: 6. This CDR3 comprises 15 residues. CDR3 nucleotide sequence: TGTGCCAGCAGCTCGGGACTAGCGGGGTTCAGTGAGCAGTTCTTC. This translates into CASSSGLAGFSEQFF.

This clonotype appeared once. V gene TRBV19 combines with J gene TRBJ2-1; TRBD2 matches 16 bases. CDR3 length equals 16 residues. Trimming cost V 6 bases and J 7 bases; bases outside gene matches: 6. Germline assignment: CDR1 LNHDA and CDR2 SQIVND (reference sequence). CDR3 DNA sequence: TGTGCCAGTAGCACCGGGACTAGCGGGGGGGCGAATGAGCAGTTCTTC. This codes for CASSTGTSGGANEQFF.

A single count supports this clonotype. The chain is built from TRBV20-1 and TRBJ2-7, with TRBD2 matching over 11 bases. The CDR3 is 16 amino acids. V gave up 0 bases and J gave up 1 base; unmatched junction bases: 5. Germline V gives CDR1 DFQATT, CDR2 SNEGSKA (reference sequence). In DNA, the CDR3 is TGCAGTGCTAGAGACTTTAGCGGGGGGGGATCCTACGAGCAGTACTTC. Translating gives CSARDFSGGGSYEQYF.

The chain recombines TRBV20-1 with TRBJ1-2; TRBD1 aligns across 8 bases. This CDR3 comprises 14 residues. V was pared by 5 bases and J by 5 bases, with 10 bases of the junction left unmatched. Germline assignment: CDR1 DFQATT and CDR2 SNEGSKA (reference sequence). The CDR3 bases are TGCAGTGCTGTAGGCCAGGGGGCACAATATGGCTACACCTTC. Amino acids: CSAVGQGAQYGYTF.

In this sample, this clonotype turned up once. CDR3 region: CSVVGQGSTGELFF. The DNA of the CDR3 is TGCAGCGTTGTGGGACAGGGGAGCACCGGGGAGCTGTTTTTT. The genes are TRBV29-1 and TRBJ2-2, with 10 positions matching TRBD1. The CDR3 spans 14 residues. The germline CDR1 and CDR2 sequences are SQVTM and ANQGSEA. With 4 bases clipped from V and 4 bases from J, the junction kept 3 bases outside the gene matches.

The chain employs TRBV5-4 and TRBJ2-5; maybe TRBD1 (5 bases). The CDR3 length is 15 residues. V lost 2 bases, J lost 3 bases, and 14 bases lay in between. CDR1 is SGHNT, CDR2 YYREEE, per germline (reference sequence). CDR3 coding DNA: TGTGCCAGCAGCTTCAGGACATCTCCGGAAGAGACCCAGTACTTC. This encodes CASSFRTSPEETQYF.

The V call is TRBV5-1, the J call TRBJ1-5; D is unresolved. The germline V gene encodes CDR1 SGHRS and CDR2 YFSETQ. Trimming took 4 bases from V and 2 from J, leaving 10 bases between them. The CDR3 runs 14 residues. CDR3 residues: CASSPRGGNQPQHF. CDR3 bases: TGCGCCAGCAGCCCCCGGGGTGGCAATCAGCCCCAGCATTTT.

This CDR3 reads CASSQDRGLRFKSTEAFF. The CDR3 nucleotides are TGTGCCAGCAGCCAAGATAGGGGGTTGCGATTCAAGTCCACTGAAGCTTTCTTT. The chain recombines TRBV14 with TRBJ1-1, with D perhaps TRBD1 (6 bases). V lost 0 bases and J lost 4, with 21 bases in between. Germline V gene lookup returns CDR1 SGHDN and CDR2 FVKESK. The CDR3 consists of 18 residues.

This chain joins TRBV27 and TRBJ2-6; the D gene is possibly TRBD2 (6 bases). Trimming cost V 7 bases and J 1 base, with 20 bases left between them. This CDR3 has 18 residues. Germline V lookup: CDR1 MNHEY, CDR2 SMNVEV (reference sequence). For the CDR3, the DNA is TGTGCCAGCACCCCCTTGGGGGGTTACTTTTCTGGGGCCAACGTCCTGACTTTC. Its translation is CASTPLGGYFSGANVLTF.

This clonotype is a singleton in its sample. At one boundary the junction diverges from the germline segment, which might be a read error. Here the CDR3 reads CSARDFRAAGSENTIYF. The CDR3 nucleotides are TGCAGTGCTAGAGATTTCAGGGCCGCCGGATCTGAAAACACCATATATTTT. This sequence joins TRBV20-1 and TRBJ1-3, with D tentatively TRBD1 (5 bases). From germline, CDR1 is DFQATT and CDR2 SNEGSKA (reference sequence). This CDR3 region has 17 residues.

The V gene is TRBV3-1, the J gene TRBJ2-5, with D perhaps TRBD1 or TRBD2 (5 bases each). The germline V gene encodes CDR1 LGHDT and CDR2 YNNKEL (reference sequence). With 6 bases removed from V and 1 base from J, the gap between germline ends came to 12 bases. The CDR3 runs to 14 residues. The DNA of the CDR3 is TGTGCCAGCAGGTCCGGGACGGCCCAAGAGACCCAGTACTTC. This translates into CASRSGTAQETQYF.

The gene calls are TRBV5-4 and TRBJ2-1, with D perhaps matching TRBD2 (6 bases). V lost 0 bases to trimming and J lost 7 bases, with 8 bases between them. The germline V gene encodes CDR1 SGHNT and CDR2 YYREEE (reference sequence). The CDR3 consists of 13 residues. The CDR3 nucleotides read TGTGCCAGCAGCTTGGCGGGGGTAAATGAGCAGTTCTTC. This codes for CASSLAGVNEQFF.

This rearrangement joins TRBV5-6 to TRBJ1-2; weak D call: TRBD1 (5 bases). There are 14 residues in the CDR3. Trimming shortened V by 4 bases and J by 5 bases, and 15 bases separated the two germline ends. CDR1 is SGHDT, CDR2 YYEEEE, per germline. CDR3 residues: CASSMGRNGYGYTF. The CDR3 nucleotides are TGTGCCAGCAGCATGGGGCGAAATGGGTATGGCTACACCTTC.

The genes are TRBV3-1 and TRBJ1-1; D might be TRBD1 (5 bases). Trimming removed 2 bases from V and 3 bases from J, with 13 bases in between. This CDR3 contains 15 residues. The V gene's germline CDR1 is LGHDT and CDR2 YNNKEL (reference sequence). The CDR3 bases are TGTGCCAGCAGCCAAAGCGGGGGTTTGGACACTGAAGCTTTCTTT. Amino acid sequence: CASSQSGGLDTEAFF.

The rearrangement uses TRBV7-2 and TRBJ2-7; the match to TRBD1 covers 12 bases. Germline V lookup: CDR1 SGHTA, CDR2 FQGNSA. V lost 5 bases and J lost 3; bases outside the gene matches: 5. The CDR3 runs to 15 residues. CDR3 nucleotide sequence: TGTGCCAGCAGCCCGGGGACAGGGGGCTTCTACGAGCAGTACTTC. Amino acid sequence: CASSPGTGGFYEQYF.

The V gene is TRBV12-3 or TRBV12-4, the J gene TRBJ2-7; 7 nucleotides match TRBD2. There are 14 residues in the CDR3. The V gene end was trimmed by 0 bases and the J gene end by 4 bases; junction bases not matched to a gene: 3. The CDR3 DNA sequence: TGTGCCAGCAGTTTAGCCAGCGGGGAGTACGAGCAGTACTTC. It specifies CASSLASGEYEQYF.

This chain joins TRBV7-3 and TRBJ2-3, with 11 bases fitting TRBD2. Germline values: CDR1 SGHTA, CDR2 FQGTGA. The CDR3 contains 16 residues. V trimming: 5 bases; J trimming: 5 bases; junction bases outside the gene matches: 9. The CDR3 region has the DNA TGTGCCAGCAGCCCCATAGCGGGGGGGCCCGGAGATACGCAGTATTTT. It encodes CASSPIAGGPGDTQYF. Combining the CDR3 with reference TRBV7-3 and TRBJ2-3 gives the whole variable domain GAGVSQTPSNKVTEKGKYVELRCDPISGHTALYWYRQSLGQGPEFLIYFQGTGAADDSGLPNDRFFAVRPEGSVSTLKIQRTERGDSAVYLCASSPIAGGPGDTQYFGPGTRLTVL.

This rearrangement joins TRBV15 to TRBJ2-3; perhaps TRBD1 as D (5 bases). The V gene's germline CDR1 is LNHNV and CDR2 YYDKDF (reference sequence). The CDR3 runs to 14 residues. The V end lost 5 bases, the J end lost 2 bases, and 11 bases lay between the germline ends. The CDR3 sequence is CATSYRQNTDTQYF. CDR3 bases: TGTGCCACCAGCTACCGACAGAACACAGATACGCAGTATTTT.

This clonotype occurred a few times. The chain carries TRBV29-1 and TRBJ2-3; D possibly corresponds to TRBD1 (5 bases). Germline lookup yields CDR1 SQVTM and CDR2 ANQGSEA. The CDR3 is 13 amino acids. The V end was cut by 3 bases, the J end by 1 base, with 8 bases between. CDR3 coding DNA: TGCAGCGTTGATGAAGGGGGCACAGATACGCAGTATTTT. Protein: CSVDEGGTDTQYF.